A selection of T cell receptor beta chains follows, all from one sample in a study of blood T cells in healthy people across ages. A single record per CDR3 protein comes from TCRdb applying MiXCR to the 5' RACE reads. This sample has 920,000 or so distinct CDR3 sequences, with under 45% found just once. Material for sequencing was blood. These receptors were taken from a woman aged 60-75 years in good health. The CDR3 runs from the conserved cysteine through the conserved F or W.

TRBJ2-3 TRBV9 CASSVGRNTVDTQYF
TRBJ2-5 TRBV7-9 CASSPAMKGQETQYF
TRBJ1-2 TRBV11-1 CASSPGQGAIYGYTF
TRBJ2-1 TRBV2 CASRPRPRTSIDEQFF
TRBJ1-5 TRBV12-3/TRBV12-4 CASSRMGSNQPQHF
TRBJ2-1 TRBV10-3 CAISGSGGFQYNEQFF
TRBJ1-2 TRBV7-6 CASSVRAGVGGYTF
TRBJ2-7 TRBV6-5 CASRRLGGFSVYEQYF
TRBJ1-2 TRBV12-3/TRBV12-4 CASSLGSEINYGYTF
TRBJ1-2 TRBV21-1 CASSKPRHRHGYTF
TRBJ2-1 TRBV14 CASSQWPREQFF
TRBJ1-1 TRBV29-1 CSVEGGTEAFF
TRBJ2-5 TRBV14 CASSQRVGRETQYF
TRBJ2-6 TRBV29-1 CSVSSPSGANVLTF
TRBJ2-5 TRBV29-1 CSVARSQETQYF
TRBJ2-3 TRBV4-1 CASSQDLEGADTQYF
TRBJ2-7 TRBV4-1 CASAGGSSYEQYF
TRBJ2-7 TRBV13 CASSLTSRSEQYF